Below, 17 T cell receptor beta chains from the same sample are listed, as sequenced in a study of CD8+ T cells in alopecia areata. Treatment reported: oral pan-JAK inhibitor, 5-10 mg twice daily. RNA, once extracted, was reverse transcribed into cDNA for use as the sequencing template. The table came from immunoSEQ multiplex PCR; TCRdb's copy has only in-frame clones and leaves some out. The data contain roughly 110,000 clones, around 53% of them seen just once; the ten biggest clones take up roughly an eighth. The sample in question was CD8+ T cells sorted from blood, obtained at week 24, from a patient treated with tofacitinib. The receptors here all came from a human donor with alopecia areata.

This chain uses TRBV6-5 with TRBJ2-7; D perhaps matches TRBD2 (5 bases). This CDR3 is 13 amino acids long. Trimming shortened V by 7 bases and J by 2 bases, and 12 bases separated the two germline ends. Germline values: CDR1 MNHEY, CDR2 SVGAGI. The CDR3 spells CASTTGSPYEQYF. The CDR3 DNA is TGTGCCAGCACCACGGGGTCACCCTACGAGCAGTACTTC.

The chain is built from TRBV15 and TRBJ2-3; the D gene is possibly TRBD2 (7 bases). With 3 bases removed from V and 6 bases from J, the gap between germline ends came to 10 bases. The CDR3 has 13 amino acids. In germline, CDR1 is LNHNV, CDR2 YYDKDF (reference sequence). CDR3 DNA: TGTGCCACCAGCAGGGGGGGGGCGGATACGCAGTATTTT. Its translation: CATSRGGADTQYF.

In its sample, this clone was seen a few times. This sequence joins TRBV11-2 and TRBJ2-7; maybe TRBD2 (5 bases). CDR1 and CDR2 from the germline V gene are SGHAT and FQNNGV. The CDR3 spans 12 residues. Deletions cut 2 bases from V and 6 bases from J, with 8 bases between. The chain's CDR3 is CASSLRGSEQYF. Written as DNA, the CDR3 is TGTGCCAGCAGCTTACGGGGTTCCGAGCAGTACTTC.

CDR3 loop: CASSSGQGVTGTGELFF. The CDR3, as DNA: TGCGCCAGCAGCTCGGGACAGGGAGTTACGGGGACCGGGGAGCTGTTTTTT. The gene calls are TRBV5-1 and TRBJ2-2; 9 nucleotides match TRBD1. CDR1 and CDR2 (germline): SGHRS, YFSETQ. V was pared by 3 bases and J by 5 bases, with 11 bases of the junction left unmatched. The CDR3 is 17 residues long.

There are a few counts of this clone. The chain employs TRBV10-2 and TRBJ2-5, with TRBD2 matching 8 bases. The V segment lost 7 bases and the J segment 1 base; nucleotides outside the gene matches: 5. The CDR3 has 14 amino acids. Germline V CDR1 and CDR2: WSHSY, SAAADI. This CDR3 is CASTLAGTQETQYF. The DNA for the CDR3 is TGCGCCAGCACTTTAGCGGGGACCCAAGAGACCCAGTACTTC.

This clone was seen only once. This rearrangement joins TRBV13 to TRBJ2-7; D call uncertain. CDR3 length: 12 residues. The germline V and J ends were trimmed by 5 bases and 4 bases, with 9 bases remaining between them. Per the germline V gene, CDR1 is PRHDT and CDR2 is FYEKMQ (reference sequence). CDR3 sequence (DNA): TGTGCCAGCAGCCAAACCGGGTACGAGCAGTACTTC. Protein product: CASSQTGYEQYF.

Note on this clone: The same CDR3 is also encoded by other DNA sequences in this sample. The V and J genes are TRBV29-1 and TRBJ1-1; D unresolved. CDR3 length: 11 amino acids. V was trimmed by 4 bases and J by 1 base, leaving 4 bases between them. The V gene's germline CDR1 is SQVTM and CDR2 ANQGSEA. In nucleotides, the CDR3 is TGCAGCGTTGTGTCGAACACTGAAGCTTTCTTT. Residues: CSVVSNTEAFF.

V usage is TRBV30 and J usage is TRBJ2-7; the D is unclear. Germline CDR1 reads GTSNPN; CDR2 reads SVGIG (reference sequence). Trimming shortened V by 0 bases and J by 6 bases, and 12 bases separated the two germline ends. This CDR3 contains 13 residues. The CDR3 sequence is CAWSVLYGVEQYF. As DNA, the CDR3 is TGTGCCTGGAGTGTACTATATGGGGTCGAGCAGTACTTC.

This chain joins TRBV9 and TRBJ2-1, with 9 bases matching TRBD2. The CDR3 covers 14 residues. Germline V gene sequence: CDR1 SGDLS, CDR2 YYNGEE. V gave up 4 bases and J gave up 7 bases; unmatched junction bases: 6. The CDR3 here is CASSLRLAENEQFF. CDR3 bases: TGTGCCAGCAGCTTGCGACTAGCGGAAAATGAGCAGTTCTTC. Drawing the rest from reference TRBV9 and TRBJ2-1, the complete variable domain is DSGVTQTPKHLITATGQRVTLRCSPRSGDLSVYWYQQSLDQGLQFLIQYYNGEERAKGNILERFSAQQFPDLHSELNLSSLELGDSALYFCASSLRLAENEQFFGPGTRLTVL.

The V and J genes are TRBV5-1 and TRBJ1-2, with D hard to call. CDR1 is SGHRS, CDR2 YFSETQ, per germline. CDR3 length equals 13 residues. V was shortened by 2 bases and J by 1 base, with 6 bases between the two germline ends. CDR3 residues: CASSFGDNYGYTF. Written as DNA, the CDR3 is TGCGCCAGCAGCTTTGGGGATAACTATGGCTACACCTTC.

V is TRBV30 and J is TRBJ1-5; no definite D call. Trimming cost V 1 base and J 1 base, with 8 bases left between them. Germline CDR1 reads GTSNPN; CDR2 reads SVGIG (reference sequence). This CDR3 has 14 amino acids. Here the CDR3 reads CAWSEGRSNQPQHF. As DNA, the CDR3 is TGTGCCTGGAGTGAGGGCCGGAGCAATCAGCCCCAGCATTTT.

This clone was picked up one time. A far larger clone is just one base off, so this is likely a read error. At the DNA level, this CDR3 is encoded by other sequences in the same sample as well. V and J are TRBV4-1 and TRBJ2-5; TRBD2 matches 13 bases. Unmatched junction bases numbered 5, after V lost 2 bases and J lost 5 bases. CDR3 length equals 16 residues. The V gene's germline CDR1 is MGHRA and CDR2 YSYEKL. The CDR3 loop reads CASSQKTSGGPETQYF. The CDR3 DNA reads TGCGCCAGCAGCCAAAAGACTAGCGGGGGGCCGGAGACCCAGTACTTC.

The chain's CDR3 is CASSGTGGNYGYTF. The CDR3 coding sequence is TGTGCCAGCAGCGGAACAGGGGGCAACTATGGCTACACCTTC. The rearrangement uses TRBV9 and TRBJ1-2; TRBD1 agrees at 9 bases. Germline CDR1 and CDR2: SGDLS and YYNGEE. V was pared by 3 bases and J by 2 bases, with 2 bases of the junction left unmatched. The CDR3 length is 14 residues.

The V call is TRBV5-6, the J call TRBJ2-7; D is perhaps TRBD2 (5 bases). V gave up 4 bases and J gave up 6 bases, with 14 bases separating them. The CDR3 consists of 13 residues. Germline V gene lookup returns CDR1 SGHDT and CDR2 YYEEEE. CDR3 sequence: CASSIGVSGEQYF. The CDR3 DNA follows: TGTGCCAGCAGCATCGGGGTGTCGGGCGAGCAGTACTTC.

The chain uses TRBV12-5 and TRBJ2-1, with 9 positions matching TRBD2. The CDR3 runs to 18 residues. CDR1 LGHNT and CDR2 FRNRAP come from the germline V gene. After removal of 3 bases from V and 5 bases from J, the junction contained 14 bases not matched to a gene. The CDR3 nucleotides read TGTGCTAGTGGTTTTTCCCCTAGCGGGGCCTTTCTTGACAATGAGCAGTTCTTC. Translating gives CASGFSPSGAFLDNEQFF.

The chain uses TRBV4-3 and TRBJ2-7, with 8 bases identical to TRBD1. CDR3 length equals 14 residues. CDR1 is LGHNA and CDR2 is YSLEER in the germline V gene. Germline trimming cut 5 bases from V and 3 bases from J; bases unmatched to any gene: 6. Here the CDR3 reads CASSTGQGLYEQYF. In DNA, the CDR3 is TGCGCCAGCAGCACAGGACAGGGCCTCTACGAGCAGTACTTC.

V is TRBV5-6 and J is TRBJ2-5; a possible D gene is TRBD2 (5 bases). Deletions cut 3 bases from V and 7 bases from J, with 10 bases between. The germline CDR1 and CDR2 sequences are SGHDT and YYEEEE. The CDR3 spans 12 residues. CDR3 DNA sequence: TGTGCCAGCAGCTCTGATGAGGGGACCCAGTACTTC. It yields the protein CASSSDEGTQYF.